These 27 T cell receptor beta chains originate from one sample sequenced in a study of CD8+CD57+ T cells in acquired aplastic anemia. Patients sequenced had flow cytometry evidence of CD8+CD57+ cell expansion. For CDR3 and TCR beta VDJ profiling, genomic DNA was the template used. In TCRdb, the reads were re-called with MiXCR into one record per CDR3 protein. The sample has about 180,000 distinct CDR3 sequences, about 60% seen once. Sequencing was done on a sample of sorted CD4+, CD8+, or CD8+CD57+ T cells (not recorded which) from PBMCs. The receptor set was obtained from a human donor with aplastic anemia.

With respect to this clonotype: A read error may explain this, as a much larger clone is one base away. The chain recombines TRBV2 with TRBJ2-1, with a weak D call TRBD1 (6 bases). This CDR3 spans 15 amino acids. Germline assignment: CDR1 SNHLY and CDR2 FYNNEI. This CDR3 reads CAHRARGTSYNEQFF. CDR3 bases: TGTGCTCACCGGGCGAGGGGGACCTCCTACAATGAGCAGTTCTTC.

The chain is built from TRBV2 and TRBJ1-5; 7 nucleotides match TRBD1. V was pared by 6 bases and J by 1 base, with 6 bases of the junction left unmatched. This CDR3 is built from 15 residues. CDR1 and CDR2 (germline): SNHLY, FYNNEI. In DNA form, the CDR3 reads TGTGCCAGCAGCGGGACAGTCGGGAGCAATCAGCCCCAGCATTTT. This encodes CASSGTVGSNQPQHF.

This chain joins TRBV7-2 and TRBJ2-2; tentatively, D is TRBD1 or TRBD2 (5 bases each). Between the trimmed V and J ends, which lost 6 bases and 7 bases, there was a span of 18 bases. Germline-derived CDR1 and CDR2 are SGHTA and FQGNSA. The CDR3 sequence is 15 residues long. The CDR3 here is CASRGMGRDGGELFF. The CDR3, as DNA: TGTGCCAGCAGAGGGATGGGACGGGATGGCGGGGAGCTGTTTTTT.

The J gene is TRBJ1-1, the V gene TRBV7-2; D perhaps matches TRBD1 (6 bases). Germline lookup yields CDR1 SGHTA and CDR2 FQGNSA. Deletions cut 6 bases from V and 6 bases from J, with 8 bases between. The CDR3 is 11 amino acids. The CDR3 sequence is CASSEGAEAFF. DNA for the CDR3: TGTGCCAGCAGTGAGGGGGCTGAAGCTTTCTTT.

V usage is TRBV24-1 and J usage is TRBJ2-3, with 9 nucleotides matching TRBD2. The CDR3 has 16 residues. Germline loops: CDR1 KGHDR, CDR2 SFDVKD. V shed 0 bases, J shed 4 bases, and the junction held 4 bases outside the gene matches. CDR3 in DNA: TGTGCCACCAGTGATTTGGCTAGCGGGAAACCAGATACGCAGTATTTT. This sequence encodes CATSDLASGKPDTQYF.

Concerning this clonotype: This clone may be a read error of a much larger clone one base away. The V and J genes are TRBV5-5 and TRBJ2-7; no firm D call. Looked up from germline, CDR1 is SGHKS and CDR2 is YYEKEE (reference sequence). This CDR3 is 14 amino acids long. For the CDR3, the DNA is TGTGCCGGCAGCTTGGTGCCGGGCGCCTACGAGCAGTACTTC. Its translation is CAGSLVPGAYEQYF.

This clonotype was seen more than once but under ten times. The genes are TRBV4-1 and TRBJ2-7; D is unclear. Trimming left V 2 bases short and J 3 bases short, with 8 bases between. Germline CDR1 and CDR2: MGHRA and YSYEKL. The CDR3 runs 13 residues. The CDR3 is CASSQQTHYEQYF. DNA of the CDR3: TGCGCCAGCAGCCAACAGACCCACTACGAGCAGTACTTC.

The rearrangement joins TRBV20-1 to TRBJ2-1; 8 bases line up with TRBD2. J was trimmed by 7 bases and V by 3 bases; bases with no gene match: 8. CDR1 is DFQATT, CDR2 SNEGSKA, per germline (reference sequence). This CDR3 comprises 14 residues. The DNA of the CDR3 is TGCAGTGCTAGTAAGCCGGGAGGGAAGAATGAGCAGTTCTTC. It codes for CSASKPGGKNEQFF.

In this sample, this clonotype turned up a few times. The J gene is TRBJ1-2, the V gene TRBV5-4, with a possible D match to TRBD1 (5 bases). Germline lookup yields CDR1 SGHNT and CDR2 YYREEE (reference sequence). With 3 bases removed from V and 5 bases from J, the gap between germline ends came to 5 bases. This CDR3 contains 11 residues. The CDR3 bases are TGTGCCAGCAGCTGGGGGTATGGCTACACCTTC. Protein sequence: CASSWGYGYTF.

The chain carries TRBV7-2 and TRBJ2-7, with 10 bases identical to TRBD2. In germline, CDR1 is SGHTA, CDR2 FQGNSA. V lost 7 bases to trimming and J lost 6 bases; unmatched junction nucleotides: 9. This CDR3 is built from 14 residues. For the CDR3, the DNA is TGTGCCAGCAAGGAAAGGCTAGCGGGAGTCGAGCAGTACTTC. Translation: CASKERLAGVEQYF.

The chain has TRBV19 and TRBJ2-7, with 13 nucleotides matching TRBD2. The V and J ends lost 10 bases and 1 base, in that order; junction bases with no gene match: 4. Germline-derived CDR1 and CDR2 are LNHDA and SQIVND (reference sequence). This CDR3 has 14 amino acids. The CDR3: CATRLAGGSYEQYF. The CDR3 bases are TGTGCCACCAGACTAGCGGGGGGTTCCTACGAGCAGTACTTC.

As to this clonotype: An end of the junction differs from the germline gene, which may be a read error. The chain combines TRBV5-1 with TRBJ1-1; TRBD1 matches 9 bases. The CDR3 is made up of 16 amino acids. The germline V gene encodes CDR1 SGHRS and CDR2 YFSETQ. CDR3 sequence reads: CASSLVTGGFDTEAFF. Here the CDR3 DNA reads TGTGCCAGCAGCTTGGTAACAGGGGGCTTCGACACTGAAGCTTTCTTT.

In the case of this clonotype: The junction differs from germline at one of its ends, possibly a read error. V is TRBV24-1 and J is TRBJ2-1; unclear D gene. The CDR3 sequence is 12 residues long. Germline CDR1 and CDR2: KGHDR and SFDVKD. The CDR3 bases are TGTGTCACCAGTGATTTGCCCGGACGGAGGTTCTTC. Amino acids: CVTSDLPGRRFF.

The rearrangement links TRBV6-5 to TRBJ2-7; D perhaps matches TRBD1 (5 bases). The germline CDR1 and CDR2 sequences are MNHEY and SVGAGI. V was clipped by 0 bases and J by 3 bases, with 12 bases between them. The CDR3 loop spans 15 amino acids. In DNA form, the CDR3 reads TGTGCCAGCAGTTACTCCCCAGGGTTGGACTACGAGCAGTACTTC. Translated: CASSYSPGLDYEQYF.

In this sample, this clonotype turned up many times. The V gene is TRBV19, the J gene TRBJ1-2, with D possibly being TRBD1 (6 bases). CDR3 length equals 16 residues. Germline loops: CDR1 LNHDA, CDR2 SQIVND (reference sequence). V was cut by 7 bases and J by 4 bases, with 22 bases left in between. The DNA for the CDR3 is TGTGCCAGTACCGTGGGGACAAGGGGAGAATTCTATGGCTACACCTTC. It is translated as CASTVGTRGEFYGYTF.

The genes are TRBV12-5 and TRBJ2-7; tentatively, D is TRBD2 (5 bases). CDR1 and CDR2 from the germline V gene are LGHNT and FRNRAP. There are 12 residues in the CDR3. CDR3 coding DNA: TGTGCCAGCGGTCAGGTTGTCGACGAGCAGTACTTC. Protein: CASGQVVDEQYF.

A single count supports this clonotype. Mismatch with germline at one junction end may stem from a read error. The V gene is TRBV6-6, the J gene TRBJ1-1; D unresolved. Germline V gene sequence: CDR1 MNHNY, CDR2 SVGAGI (reference sequence). This CDR3 has 15 amino acids. DNA of the CDR3: TGTGCCAGCAGTTACGATCGGCGGTCCCGGGCTGAAGCCTTCTTT. Translated: CASSYDRRSRAEAFF.

Points on this clonotype: At one boundary the junction diverges from the germline segment, which might be a read error. This sequence joins TRBV4-2 and TRBJ1-2; D not resolved. This CDR3 has 15 amino acids. The germline CDR1 and CDR2 sequences are LGHNA and YNFKEQ. The CDR3 DNA is TGTGCCAGCAGCCAAGAAAGAGAGGGCCACTATGGCTGCACCTTC. This sequence encodes CASSQEREGHYGCTF.

This clonotype was recorded at least ten times. This sequence joins TRBV20-1 and TRBJ2-7; no clear D gene. V was pared by 1 base and J by 4 bases, with 11 bases between. This CDR3 has 13 residues. Per the germline V gene, CDR1 is DFQATT and CDR2 is SNEGSKA (reference sequence). DNA for the CDR3: TGCAGTGCTAGAGGGTATAGGCATTACGAGCAGTACTTC. It codes for CSARGYRHYEQYF.

As concerns this clonotype: Germline and junction disagree at one end, which may indicate a read error. The rearrangement links TRBV7-3 to TRBJ2-1; 7 positions match TRBD2. The CDR3 is 17 amino acids. Germline lookup yields CDR1 SGHTA and CDR2 FQGTGA. CDR3 in amino acids: CASSLIPSGITYNKQFF. CDR3 coding DNA: TGTGCCAGCAGCTTAATACCGAGCGGGATCACTTACAATAAGCAGTTCTTC.

The chain is built from TRBV5-6 and TRBJ2-3; D perhaps matches TRBD2 (6 bases). CDR1 is SGHDT, CDR2 YYEEEE, per germline. V was clipped by 4 bases and J by 6 bases, with 15 bases between them. This CDR3 is built from 14 residues. DNA for the CDR3: TGTGCCAGCAGCCTGACTAGTATCGAGGATACGCAGTATTTT. Translation: CASSLTSIEDTQYF. The complete variable domain, with remaining parts taken from reference TRBV5-6 and TRBJ2-3, reads DAGVTQSPTHLIKTRGQQVTLRCSPKSGHDTVSWYQQALGQGPQFIFQYYEEEERQRGNFPDRFSGHQFPNYSSELNVNALLLGDSALYLCASSLTSIEDTQYFGPGTRLTVL.

V and J are TRBV7-9 and TRBJ1-6, with 7 nucleotides matching TRBD1. The CDR3 has 14 residues. In germline, CDR1 is SEHNR, CDR2 FQNEAQ (reference sequence). Trimming took 7 bases from V and 7 from J; bases not matched to a gene: 7. The CDR3 DNA reads TGTGCCAGCACCTCGCAGGGGGGGAATTCACCCCTCCACTTT. Residues: CASTSQGGNSPLHF.

This chain links TRBV7-8 with TRBJ1-1, with D hard to call. Trimming left V 0 bases short and J 8 bases short, with 4 bases between. The CDR3 has 11 residues. CDR1 and CDR2 (germline): SGHVS, FQNEAQ. CDR3 bases: TGTGCCAGCAGCTTAGCGAGAGAAGCTTTCTTT. Translation gives CASSLAREAFF.

This rearrangement joins TRBV6-1 to TRBJ1-2, with unresolved D. This CDR3 has 13 amino acids. Germline-derived CDR1 and CDR2 are MNHNS and SASEGT. Trimming pared 7 bases from V and 4 bases from J, leaving 13 bases between. CDR3 bases: TGTGCCAGCAAGGGTGGAGGACTCTATGGCTACACCTTC. It specifies CASKGGGLYGYTF.

This clonotype was seen just once. One end of the junction is discordant with germline, which a read error may explain. V gene TRBV2 combines with J gene TRBJ1-1; TRBD1 is a possible D gene (6 bases). The CDR3 runs 12 residues. Germline loops: CDR1 SNHLY, CDR2 FYNNEI. The CDR3 DNA is TGTGGCAGCGCCGGAGGGGGCACTGAAGCTTTCTTT. Translation: CGSAGGGTEAFF.

The chain joins TRBV7-9 to TRBJ2-1; 13 nucleotides align to TRBD2. The germline CDR1 and CDR2 sequences are SEHNR and FQNEAQ (reference sequence). CDR3 length: 16 amino acids. Unmatched junction bases numbered 7, after V lost 5 bases and J lost 6 bases. CDR3 DNA sequence: TGTGCCAGCAGCCCTTGGACTAGCGGGAGTAGCAATGAGCAGTTCTTC. Translating gives CASSPWTSGSSNEQFF. Looking up the rest from reference TRBV7-9 and TRBJ2-1 gives the full variable domain: DTGVSQNPRHKITKRGQNVTFRCDPISEHNRLYWYRQTLGQGPEFLTYFQNEAQLEKSRLLSDRFSAERPKGSFSTLEIQRTEQGDSAMYLCASSPWTSGSSNEQFFGPGTRLTVL.

The J gene is TRBJ1-5, the V gene TRBV7-8, with D perhaps matching TRBD1 (5 bases). The germline gives CDR1 SGHVS, CDR2 FQNEAQ. CDR3 size: 16 residues. V lost 4 bases to trimming and J lost 6 bases, with 19 bases between them. In DNA form, the CDR3 reads TGTGCCAGCAGCTCGTCCAGGGTTTTCGGCAGTCAGCCCCAGCATTTT. This sequence encodes CASSSSRVFGSQPQHF.